Each of the 32 T cell receptor beta chains below was sequenced from the same sample in a study of blood T cell repertoires in COVID-19. Assay: immunoSEQ multiplex PCR; the TCRdb copy retains only in-frame clones and omits some. The sample includes about 220,000 clones, over 75% seen only once; the top ten take 1.9%. The sequenced material came from peripheral blood. These receptor sequences come from a man aged 40-50 years with active or convalescent COVID-19.

Here the CDR3 DNA reads TGCAGCGTTGTTGGGACAGGTAACACTGAAGCTTTCTTT. It codes for CSVVGTGNTEAFF. The chain carries TRBV29-1 and TRBJ1-1, with 8 bases lining up with TRBD1. CDR3 length: 13 residues. Germline V gene data show CDR1 as SQVTM and CDR2 as ANQGSEA. The J segment lost 2 bases and the V segment lost 4 bases, leaving 3 bases of the junction unmatched.

A single count supports this clone. V gene TRBV21-1 combines with J gene TRBJ1-5; the tabulated D call, TRBD1, remains unverified against the DNA. TRBV21-1 constitutes a pseudogene. The length of the CDR3 is 15 residues. CDR3 residues: CASSRHRGGNQPQHF. The CDR3 DNA sequence: TGTGCCAGCAGCCGCCACAGGGGGGGCAATCAGCCCCAGCATTTT.

V and J are TRBV10-2 and TRBJ2-2; TRBD2 matches at 15 bases. J was trimmed by 6 bases and V by 6 bases; bases with no gene match: 2. The CDR3 extends over 15 amino acids. Germline V CDR1 and CDR2: WSHSY, SAAADI. The CDR3 protein is CASSGLAGGPGELFF. The DNA for the CDR3 is TGCGCCAGCAGCGGACTAGCGGGAGGGCCCGGGGAGCTGTTTTTT.

The chain recombines TRBV7-8 with TRBJ2-7; 8 nucleotides match TRBD1. The germline gives CDR1 SGHVS, CDR2 FQNEAQ. This CDR3 region has 14 residues. Unmatched junction bases numbered 7, after V lost 6 bases and J lost 3 bases. CDR3 residues: CASRFLTGDYEQYF. In DNA form, the CDR3 reads TGTGCCAGCAGATTTTTGACAGGGGACTACGAGCAGTACTTC.

The chain recombines TRBV25-1 with TRBJ1-1, with D perhaps TRBD1 (5 bases). Trimming took off 3 bases at V and 3 bases at J, with 17 bases between the two ends. CDR1 and CDR2 from the germline V gene are MGHDK and SYGVNS. The CDR3 sequence is 16 residues long. The CDR3 is CASSDERGGVDTEAFF. CDR3 bases: TGTGCCAGCAGTGATGAGAGGGGAGGGGTAGACACTGAAGCTTTCTTT.

The J gene is TRBJ1-2, the V gene TRBV27; D possibly corresponds to TRBD1 (5 bases). CDR1 and CDR2 (germline): MNHEY, SMNVEV (reference sequence). The V end lost 5 bases, the J end lost 8 bases, and 21 bases lay between the germline ends. The CDR3 spans 15 residues. Here the CDR3 DNA reads TGTGCCAGCAGTGGGGGTGGGAGGATCTATGGCGGCTACACCTTC. Protein: CASSGGGRIYGGYTF.

This chain connects TRBV9 to TRBJ2-7, with D unresolved. Looked up from germline, CDR1 is SGDLS and CDR2 is YYNGEE. CDR3 size: 14 residues. Trimming shortened V by 0 bases and J by 7 bases, and 14 bases separated the two germline ends. The CDR3 coding sequence is TGTGCCAGCAGCGTAGGGTCCGAGACTCAGGAGCAGTACTTC. Amino acid sequence: CASSVGSETQEQYF.

V and J are TRBV4-1 and TRBJ2-1; 12 bases line up with TRBD1. CDR3 length: 15 amino acids. J was trimmed by 8 bases and V by 2 bases; bases with no gene match: 4. In germline, CDR1 is MGHRA, CDR2 YSYEKL. CDR3 residues: CASSQRDRGQHEQFF. The CDR3 DNA sequence: TGCGCCAGCAGCCAACGGGACAGGGGGCAACATGAGCAGTTCTTC.

This clone was counted between two and nine times. The chain links TRBV2 to TRBJ1-1; D not certain. Between the trimmed V and J ends, which lost 8 bases and 14 bases, there was a span of 24 bases. Per germline, CDR1 SNHLY and CDR2 FYNNEI. The CDR3 sequence is 13 residues long. This CDR3 reads CASGDNRELSVFF. The CDR3 nucleotides are TGTGCCAGCGGAGACAATCGGGAGCTTTCGGTGTTCTTT.

V gene TRBV6-1 combines with J gene TRBJ2-5; D uncertain. CDR1 and CDR2 (germline): MNHNS, SASEGT. The CDR3 runs 17 residues. Trimming left V 1 base short and J 3 bases short, with 18 bases between. The CDR3 sequence is CASSEGLLSDLKETQYF. The DNA of the CDR3 is TGTGCCAGCAGTGAAGGACTTCTTTCGGATCTGAAAGAGACCCAGTACTTC.

The chain couples TRBV11-2 to TRBJ1-1, with D perhaps TRBD1 (6 bases). The CDR3 sequence is 16 residues long. Germline V gene data show CDR1 as SGHAT and CDR2 as FQNNGV. The V and J ends lost 0 bases and 3 bases respectively, with 14 bases between them. The DNA for the CDR3 is TGTGCCAGCAGCTTAGATAAAGGGGGAAGGGACACTGAAGCTTTCTTT. This sequence encodes CASSLDKGGRDTEAFF.

Points on this clone: At one of its ends the junction is not consistent with the germline gene, which may arise from a read error. The chain recombines TRBV7-9 with TRBJ2-2, with D perhaps TRBD2 (5 bases). The CDR3 has 8 amino acids. Germline CDR1 is SEHNR and CDR2 is FQNEAQ (reference sequence). Written as DNA, the CDR3 is TGCGTAGCGGGGGAGCTGTTTTTT. Translated, it gives CVAGELFF.

There are a few counts of this clone. This chain links TRBV18 with TRBJ2-1; D possibly corresponds to TRBD2 (7 bases). The CDR3 contains 13 residues. From germline, CDR1 is KGHSH and CDR2 LQKENI. V lost 8 bases and J lost 8, with 16 bases in between. The CDR3 region has the DNA TGTGCCAGCGGCCGGGGGGCAATCGATGAGCAGTTCTTC. It is translated as CASGRGAIDEQFF.

The CDR3 here is CASSGGATNEKLFF. For the CDR3, the DNA is TGTGCCAGCAGCGGGGGGGCCACTAATGAAAAACTGTTTTTT. The chain uses TRBV4-2 and TRBJ1-4; perhaps TRBD1 as D (6 bases). V shed 5 bases and J shed 2 bases, with 9 bases lying between them. The CDR3 contains 14 residues. Germline V gives CDR1 LGHNA, CDR2 YNFKEQ.

The J gene is TRBJ1-1, the V gene TRBV28; 8 bases map to TRBD1. Germline V gives CDR1 MDHEN, CDR2 SYDVKM. The CDR3 has 15 amino acids. The V gene end was trimmed by 4 bases and the J gene end by 4 bases; junction bases not matched to a gene: 8. This chain's CDR3 is CASSSSTGARTEAFF. Here the CDR3 DNA reads TGTGCCAGCAGTTCCTCGACAGGGGCACGCACTGAAGCTTTCTTT.

The rearrangement joins TRBV30 to TRBJ1-5, with TRBD1 as a possible D gene (5 bases). Germline-derived CDR1 and CDR2 are GTSNPN and SVGIG (reference sequence). The CDR3 has 13 amino acids. Trimming took 5 bases from V and 0 from J, leaving 8 bases between them. Here the CDR3 reads CAWSTDSNQPQHF. CDR3 coding DNA: TGTGCCTGGTCGACAGATAGCAATCAGCCCCAGCATTTT.

In DNA form, the CDR3 reads TGCGCCAGCAGTGAGCCTGGTAGCGGCTTCTCGGGAGAGACCCAGTACTTC. Translated: CASSEPGSGFSGETQYF. The rearrangement joins TRBV10-2 to TRBJ2-5; D is possibly TRBD2 (6 bases). The CDR3 consists of 17 residues. Germline CDR1 reads WSHSY; CDR2 reads SAAADI. Trimming took 2 bases from V and 4 from J, leaving 20 bases between them.

The CDR3 DNA follows: TGTGCCGGGAATGACAGGGTGCCTGAAGCTTTCTTT. Its translation is CAGNDRVPEAFF. J is TRBJ1-1 and V is TRBV30; TRBD1 matches 7 bases. CDR1 is GTSNPN, CDR2 SVGIG, per germline (reference sequence). The J segment lost 6 bases and the V segment lost 8 bases, leaving 9 bases of the junction unmatched. The length of the CDR3 is 12 residues.

This clone was counted between two and nine times. The genes are TRBV7-9 and TRBJ2-7, with 7 bases matching TRBD1. Germline trimming cut 5 bases from V and 3 bases from J; bases unmatched to any gene: 7. Germline CDR1 is SEHNR and CDR2 is FQNEAQ (reference sequence). The CDR3 length is 14 residues. CDR3 protein: CASSDRDSYYEQYF. CDR3 DNA: TGTGCCAGCAGCGATAGGGACAGTTACTACGAGCAGTACTTC.

The V call is TRBV6-6, the J call TRBJ2-7; 10 nucleotides match TRBD1. Trimming cost V 6 bases and J 6 bases; bases outside gene matches: 8. The CDR3 is 14 amino acids. Germline V lookup: CDR1 MNHNY, CDR2 SVGAGI (reference sequence). This CDR3 is CASRDRDRGGEQYF. The CDR3 region has the DNA TGTGCCAGCAGGGACCGGGACAGGGGTGGCGAGCAGTACTTC.

This clone was seen once. V usage is TRBV11-3 and J usage is TRBJ2-2; TRBD1 might be the D (5 bases). Germline V gives CDR1 SGHNT, CDR2 YENEEA. The CDR3 is 19 amino acids. Trimming removed 5 bases at V and 2 bases at J, with 24 bases between. CDR3 in amino acids: CASSQGSHWQGFNTGELFF. The CDR3 nucleotides read TGTGCCAGCAGCCAGGGATCACACTGGCAGGGCTTCAACACCGGGGAGCTGTTTTTT.

The chain has TRBV29-1 and TRBJ1-1; 10 positions match TRBD1. V lost 6 bases, J lost 2 bases, and 3 bases stayed unmatched. Germline V gives CDR1 SQVTM, CDR2 ANQGSEA. The CDR3 length is 13 residues. The CDR3 spells CSVSTGGNTEAFF. The CDR3 DNA reads TGCAGCGTCTCGACAGGGGGCAACACTGAAGCTTTCTTT.

The rearrangement uses TRBV5-4 and TRBJ2-3; tentatively, D is TRBD2 (5 bases). The CDR3 consists of 13 residues. Trimming took 4 bases from V and 4 from J, leaving 10 bases between them. Germline lookup yields CDR1 SGHNT and CDR2 YYREEE (reference sequence). The CDR3 DNA follows: TGTGCCAGCAGCCCCCGGGGTCCAGATACGCAGTATTTT. Its translation is CASSPRGPDTQYF.

The gene calls are TRBV7-6 and TRBJ2-7; no clear D gene. This CDR3 is 17 amino acids long. V shed 4 bases and J shed 1 base, with 20 bases lying between them. Germline V gene lookup returns CDR1 SGHVS and CDR2 FNYEAQ. Here the CDR3 DNA reads TGTGCCAGCAGCTCAGCCTTGGGCGATGTAAATTCCTACGAGCAGTACTTC. Translation gives CASSSALGDVNSYEQYF. Using reference TRBV7-6 and TRBJ2-7 for the parts outside the CDR3, the full variable domain is GAGVSQSPRYKVTKRGQDVALRCDPISGHVSLYWYRQALGQGPEFLTYFNYEAQQDKSGLPNDRFSAERPEGSISTLTIQRTEQRDSAMYRCASSSALGDVNSYEQYFGPGTRLTVT.

This clone was detected once. The chain uses TRBV5-4 and TRBJ1-4; 10 nucleotides line up with TRBD1. Trimming removed 3 bases from V and 7 bases from J; junction bases left unmatched: 6. Germline V gives CDR1 SGHNT, CDR2 YYREEE (reference sequence). CDR3 length: 15 amino acids. CDR3: CASSYSGQGSEKLFF. The CDR3 nucleotides read TGTGCCAGCAGCTATTCGGGACAGGGGAGTGAAAAACTGTTTTTT. Complete variable domain (other parts from reference TRBV5-4 and TRBJ1-4): ETGVTQSPTHLIKTRGQQVTLRCSSQSGHNTVSWYQQALGQGPQFIFQYYREEENGRGNFPPRFSGLQFPNYSSELNVNALELDDSALYLCASSYSGQGSEKLFFGSGTQLSVL.

This sequence joins TRBV30 and TRBJ2-7; D is unclear. Deletions cut 2 bases from V and 3 bases from J, with 5 bases between. Germline-derived CDR1 and CDR2 are GTSNPN and SVGIG (reference sequence). The CDR3 is made up of 11 amino acids. The CDR3 region is CAWSSYYEQYF. CDR3 bases: TGTGCCTGGAGTTCTTACTACGAGCAGTACTTC.

The gene calls are TRBV27 and TRBJ1-5, with D tentatively TRBD1 (5 bases). CDR1 is MNHEY, CDR2 SMNVEV, per germline (reference sequence). The CDR3 loop spans 15 amino acids. The germline V and J ends were trimmed by 4 bases and 1 base, with 11 bases remaining between them. The CDR3 region has the DNA TGTGCCAGCAGTTCCCAGGGATCCAGCAATCAGCCCCAGCATTTT. This translates into CASSSQGSSNQPQHF.

The rearrangement uses TRBV4-1 and TRBJ2-5; D uncertain. The germline V gene has CDR1 MGHRA and CDR2 YSYEKL. V shed 1 base and J shed 5 bases, with 17 bases lying between them. The CDR3 runs to 16 residues. The CDR3 loop is CASSQVPADSRETQYF. CDR3 nucleotides: TGCGCCAGCAGCCAAGTTCCCGCCGATTCCCGGGAGACCCAGTACTTC.

This clone came up a few times. The rearrangement joins TRBV12-3 or TRBV12-4 to TRBJ1-6, with no clear D. The germline V and J ends were trimmed by 6 bases and 11 bases, with 14 bases remaining between them. There are 13 residues in the CDR3. CDR3 region: CASRSRAGAPLHF. CDR3 nucleotide sequence: TGTGCCAGCAGAAGTCGAGCAGGTGCACCCCTCCACTTT.

The chain has TRBV5-1 and TRBJ2-3; D gene ambiguous. Germline CDR1 SGHRS, CDR2 YFSETQ. Trimming left V 5 bases short and J 6 bases short, with 7 bases between. The CDR3 covers 11 residues. In DNA, the CDR3 is TGCGCCAGCAGAGAAGCTGATACGCAGTATTTT. Translated: CASREADTQYF.

This chain joins TRBV7-2 and TRBJ2-5, with 8 positions matching TRBD1. Germline V gene data show CDR1 as SGHTA and CDR2 as FQGNSA. The J segment lost 4 bases and the V segment lost 8 bases, leaving 12 bases of the junction unmatched. The CDR3 extends over 15 amino acids. CDR3 sequence: CASLPAGGLGETQYF. CDR3 DNA: TGTGCCAGCCTCCCCGCAGGGGGCCTAGGAGAGACCCAGTACTTC.

This clone was seen only once. This chain uses TRBV5-4 with TRBJ1-2; 9 bases line up with TRBD1. The V segment lost 3 bases and the J segment 6 bases; nucleotides outside the gene matches: 9. Germline lookup yields CDR1 SGHNT and CDR2 YYREEE (reference sequence). CDR3 length equals 15 residues. The CDR3 DNA reads as TGTGCCAGCAGCTGGGGGACAGGGCAGGGTAATGGCTACACCTTC. It is translated as CASSWGTGQGNGYTF.